The clone carrying this TCR beta chain was recorded only once. This entry is derived from a study of blood T cell repertoires in COVID-19. For the study at large: From the United States, Italy and Spain came samples of acute and convalescent COVID-19. PBMCs, B-cell-depleted T cells, or T cells provided the cDNA or gDNA that made up the material.

As processed by the authors: Reference gene primer amplification gave nucleated cell count estimates. Using immunoSEQ multiplex PCR, the repertoire was profiled, and TCRdb retains in-frame clones only, with some absent. The DNA gave D and trimming, while V, J and clone size come from that table. The sample has 150,000 to 160,000 clones, roughly 84% seen once. Trimming shortened V by 5 bases and J by 1 base, and 17 bases separated the two germline ends. The germline V gene has CDR1 SGHTA and CDR2 FQGTGA. This CDR3 is built from 17 residues. This TCR came from a man aged 55 to 69 with COVID-19, enrolled during active disease. This chain joins TRBV7-3 and TRBJ2-2, with D possibly matching TRBD2 (6 bases). Source material: peripheral blood. The CDR3 DNA reads as TGTGCCAGCAGCCCGAACGCCGGGACTTGGAACACCGGGGAGCTGTTTTTT. Its translation is CASSPNAGTWNTGELFF.